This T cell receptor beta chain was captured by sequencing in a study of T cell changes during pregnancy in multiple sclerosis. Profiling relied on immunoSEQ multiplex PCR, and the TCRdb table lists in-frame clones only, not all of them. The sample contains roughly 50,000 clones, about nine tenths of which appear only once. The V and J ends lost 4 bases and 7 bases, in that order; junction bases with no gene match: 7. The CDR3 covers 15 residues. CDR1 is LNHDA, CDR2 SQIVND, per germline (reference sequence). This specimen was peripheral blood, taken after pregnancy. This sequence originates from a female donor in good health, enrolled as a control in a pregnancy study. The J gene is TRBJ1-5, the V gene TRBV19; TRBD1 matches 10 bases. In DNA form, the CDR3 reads TGTGCCAGTAGTACAAGGACAGGGGGGAACCAGCCCCAGCATTTT. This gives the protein CASSTRTGGNQPQHF. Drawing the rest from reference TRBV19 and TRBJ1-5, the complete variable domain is DGGITQSPKYLFRKEGQNVTLSCEQNLNHDAMYWYRQDPGQGLRLIYYSQIVNDFQKGDIAEGYSVSREKKESFPLTVTSAQKNPTAFYLCASSTRTGGNQPQHFGDGTRLSIL.